What follows are 7 T cell receptor beta chains derived from one specimen sequenced in a study of CXCR3-negative and CXCR3-positive naive CD8 T cells. UMI-tagged TRB cDNA libraries were built via 5' RACE. Using the 5' RACE reads, TCRdb records one entry per CDR3 protein without DNA. The sample's table shows under 50,000 distinct CDR3 sequences. Sequencing was carried out using naive CXCR3- CD8+ T cells from blood. Subset meaning: CD45RO-CCR7+CD27+CD95- naive CD8+ T cells lacking CXCR3 (TNR3-). The source of these receptors is a human donor in good health. Some clones in this sample may be carry-over from other donors' samples.

The rearrangement uses TRBV29-1 and TRBJ1-1; as DNA is missing, the TRBD1 call by TCRdb cannot be tested. This CDR3 comprises 13 residues. CDR1 SQVTM and CDR2 ANQGSEA come from the germline V gene. The CDR3 loop reads CSVGPGENTEAFF.

The chain uses TRBV12-2 and TRBJ2-4; there is no DNA to check the TCRdb D call of TRBD1. TRBV12-2 is a listed pseudogene. The CDR3 has 19 amino acids. This CDR3 reads CASRSPGQGASHAKNIQYF.

In terms of frequency, this clonotype is medium-sized. J is TRBJ2-1 and V is TRBV21-1; TCRdb outputs TRBD1, but without DNA this stays unchecked. TRBV21-1 is labeled a pseudogene. There are 14 residues in the CDR3. The CDR3 sequence is CASPKSEPGDEQFF.

This sequence joins TRBV7-3 and TRBJ2-3; no DNA is available, so the TRBD2 call from TCRdb remains unchecked. CDR3 length: 17 amino acids. Germline V gene lookup returns CDR1 SGHTA and CDR2 FQGTGA. CDR3 sequence reads: CASSLTPLAGGPDTQYF.

The rearrangement joins TRBV19 to TRBJ1-1. The CDR3 totals 14 residues. Germline lookup yields CDR1 LNHDA and CDR2 SQIVND (reference sequence). The chain's CDR3 is CASSTQDINTEAFF.

V gene TRBV13 combines with J gene TRBJ2-3; as DNA is missing, the TRBD2 call by TCRdb cannot be tested. Germline V CDR1 and CDR2: PRHDT, FYEKMQ (reference sequence). The CDR3 extends over 13 amino acids. This CDR3 is CASSFMGRDTQYF.

The gene calls are TRBV7-6 and TRBJ2-2; absent DNA, TCRdb's TRBD2 call cannot be checked. The CDR3 extends over 18 amino acids. Germline V gene lookup returns CDR1 SGHVS and CDR2 FNYEAQ. The CDR3 is CASSPRVTSGGDTGELFF.